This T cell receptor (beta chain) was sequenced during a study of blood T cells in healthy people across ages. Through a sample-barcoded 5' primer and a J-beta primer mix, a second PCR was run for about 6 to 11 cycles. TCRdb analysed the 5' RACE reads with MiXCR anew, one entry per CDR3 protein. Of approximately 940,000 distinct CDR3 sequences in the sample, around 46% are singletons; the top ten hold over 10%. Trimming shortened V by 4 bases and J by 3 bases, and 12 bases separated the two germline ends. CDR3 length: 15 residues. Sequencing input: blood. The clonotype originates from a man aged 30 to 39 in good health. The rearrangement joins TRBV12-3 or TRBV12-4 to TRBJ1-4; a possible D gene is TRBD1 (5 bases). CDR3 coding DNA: TGTGCCAGCAGTTCGACCGGGACGGCTAATGAAAAACTGTTTTTT. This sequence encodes CASSSTGTANEKLFF.